The 11 T cell receptor beta chains given below trace back to one sample, sequenced in a study of blood T cell repertoires in COVID-19 (dated by TCRdb to the early 2020s). The library was made by the immunoSEQ multiplex PCR assay. Held by TCRdb, this immuneACCESS table contains in-frame sequences only and omits some clones. Under half of the omission traces to an unresolved V gene where checked; the cause of the rest is unknown. Here the sample has around 120,000 clones; about 83% occur a single time. The ten largest clones take up about 5.4% of the sample. The sample consisted of peripheral blood. The receptors were sampled from a man aged 80 or over with active or convalescent COVID-19.

The rearrangement links TRBV11-2 to TRBJ1-6; possible D gene TRBD1, 5 bases. Germline CDR1 SGHAT, CDR2 FQNNGV. This CDR3 region has 15 residues. Deletions cut 5 bases from V and 9 bases from J, with 17 bases between. CDR3: CASSPGAGGFSPLHF. The CDR3 bases are TGTGCCAGCAGCCCCGGCGCGGGGGGGTTTTCACCCCTCCACTTT.

This clone has a handful of counts. The rearrangement links TRBV5-1 to TRBJ1-3; 12 nucleotides line up with TRBD1. V gave up 4 bases and J gave up 3 bases; unmatched junction bases: 5. CDR1 SGHRS and CDR2 YFSETQ come from the germline V gene. This CDR3 spans 16 amino acids. As DNA, the CDR3 is TGCGCCAGCAGCCCGGGACAGGGGGCTAGTGGAAACACCATATATTTT. This gives the protein CASSPGQGASGNTIYF. Together with reference TRBV5-1 and TRBJ1-3, the CDR3 gives the full variable domain: KAGVTQTPRYLIKTRGQQVTLSCSPISGHRSVSWYQQTPGQGLQFLFEYFSETQRNKGNFPGRFSGRQFSNSRSEMNVSTLELGDSALYLCASSPGQGASGNTIYFGEGSWLTVV.

This clone turned up a few times. V gene TRBV7-3 combines with J gene TRBJ2-5; perhaps TRBD1 as D (6 bases). This CDR3 has 13 amino acids. Germline V gene lookup returns CDR1 SGHTA and CDR2 FQGTGA. The V end lost 4 bases, the J end lost 5 bases, and 11 bases lay between the germline ends. The CDR3 region has the DNA TGTGCCAGCAGCTCAGGGGTTTTCGAGACCCAGTACTTC. It is translated as CASSSGVFETQYF. Full variable domain (rest looked up from reference TRBV7-3 and TRBJ2-5): GAGVSQTPSNKVTEKGKYVELRCDPISGHTALYWYRQSLGQGPEFLIYFQGTGAADDSGLPNDRFFAVRPEGSVSTLKIQRTERGDSAVYLCASSSGVFETQYFGPGTRLLVL.

V gene TRBV19 combines with J gene TRBJ1-5; TRBD1 might be the D (6 bases). Germline V gene sequence: CDR1 LNHDA, CDR2 SQIVND (reference sequence). V gave up 4 bases and J gave up 5 bases, with 12 bases separating them. The CDR3 length is 14 residues. The CDR3 loop is CASSSLQGDQPQHF. CDR3 bases: TGTGCCAGTAGTAGTCTACAGGGCGATCAGCCCCAGCATTTT.

V is TRBV15 and J is TRBJ2-4; the D gene is possibly TRBD1 (6 bases). CDR1 is LNHNV and CDR2 is YYDKDF in the germline V gene (reference sequence). The V gene lost 8 bases and the J gene lost 1 base, with 9 bases spanning the gap. The CDR3 has 13 residues. In DNA form, the CDR3 reads TGTGCCACCTCCGACAGGGCCAAAAACATTCAGTACTTC. Translation: CATSDRAKNIQYF.

The rearrangement links TRBV4-3 to TRBJ1-4; 7 nucleotides agree with TRBD1. Trimming took 1 base from V and 7 from J; bases not matched to a gene: 12. Germline lookup yields CDR1 LGHNA and CDR2 YSLEER. This CDR3 is 17 amino acids long. This CDR3 is CASSQGHGQAGSEKLFF. Here the CDR3 DNA reads TGCGCCAGCAGCCAAGGCCATGGACAGGCGGGAAGTGAAAAACTGTTTTTT.

The chain couples TRBV11-3 to TRBJ2-5; TRBD2 agrees at 8 bases. J lost 2 bases, V lost 1 base, and 6 bases had no gene match. Germline V gene data show CDR1 as SGHNT and CDR2 as YENEEA. The CDR3 has 16 residues. In DNA form, the CDR3 reads TGTGCCAGCAGCTTAGCGTCAAGCGGGGGACAAGAGACCCAGTACTTC. The encoded protein is CASSLASSGGQETQYF.

The gene calls are TRBV5-8 and TRBJ2-1; 11 nucleotides line up with TRBD1. CDR1 and CDR2 (germline): SGHTS, YDEGEE. Germline trimming cut 4 bases from V and 4 bases from J; bases unmatched to any gene: 7. The CDR3 runs 16 residues. CDR3 in amino acids: CASSPAGTGGYNEQFF. The CDR3 bases are TGTGCCAGCAGCCCCGCCGGGACAGGGGGGTACAATGAGCAGTTCTTC. Drawing the rest from reference TRBV5-8 and TRBJ2-1, the complete variable domain is EAGVTQSPTHLIKTRGQQATLRCSPISGHTSVYWYQQALGLGLQFLLWYDEGEERNRGNFPPRFSGRQFPNYSSELNVNALELEDSALYLCASSPAGTGGYNEQFFGPGTRLTVL.

This sequence joins TRBV25-1 and TRBJ1-4; 7 bases align to TRBD1. From germline, CDR1 is MGHDK and CDR2 SYGVNS. The V and J ends lost 4 bases and 8 bases, in that order; junction bases with no gene match: 13. There are 16 residues in the CDR3. CDR3 DNA sequence: TGTGCCAGCAGTGCGAACCGACAGGGAATTACCGAAAAACTGTTTTTT. As protein: CASSANRQGITEKLFF.

The rearrangement joins TRBV30 to TRBJ1-1; 9 nucleotides match TRBD1. The CDR3 runs 14 residues. After removal of 3 bases from V and 6 bases from J, the junction contained 8 bases not matched to a gene. The germline V gene has CDR1 GTSNPN and CDR2 SVGIG (reference sequence). CDR3 coding DNA: TGTGCCTGGAGCCTGGGGACAGGGCGGGCTGAAGCTTTCTTT. Residues: CAWSLGTGRAEAFF. The full variable domain, with the rest looked up from reference TRBV30 and TRBJ1-1, is SQTIHQWPATLVQPVGSPLSLECTVEGTSNPNLYWYRQAAGRGLQLLFYSVGIGQISSEVPQNLSASRPQDRQFILSSKKLLLSDSGFYLCAWSLGTGRAEAFFGQGTRLTVV.

The chain carries TRBV11-3 and TRBJ2-5; possibly TRBD2 for D (5 bases). In germline, CDR1 is SGHNT, CDR2 YENEEA. V dropped 5 bases and J dropped 4 bases, with 14 bases sitting between them. CDR3 size: 14 residues. CDR3 coding DNA: TGTGCCAGCAGCCGCGGGTCCGTCGGAGAGACCCAGTACTTC. Encoded protein: CASSRGSVGETQYF.